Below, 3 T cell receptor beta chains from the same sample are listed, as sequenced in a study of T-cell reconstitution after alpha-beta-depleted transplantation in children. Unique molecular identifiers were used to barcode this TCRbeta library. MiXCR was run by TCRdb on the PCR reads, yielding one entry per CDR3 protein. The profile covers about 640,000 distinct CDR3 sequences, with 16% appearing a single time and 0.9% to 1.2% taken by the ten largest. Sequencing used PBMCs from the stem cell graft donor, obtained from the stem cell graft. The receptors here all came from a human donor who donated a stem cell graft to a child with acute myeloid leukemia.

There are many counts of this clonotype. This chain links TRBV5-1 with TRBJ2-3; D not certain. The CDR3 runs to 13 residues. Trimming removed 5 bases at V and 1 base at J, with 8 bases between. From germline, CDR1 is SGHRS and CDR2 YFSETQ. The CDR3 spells CASRGSGTDTQYF. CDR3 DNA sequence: TGCGCCAGCAGGGGTTCAGGCACAGATACGCAGTATTTT.

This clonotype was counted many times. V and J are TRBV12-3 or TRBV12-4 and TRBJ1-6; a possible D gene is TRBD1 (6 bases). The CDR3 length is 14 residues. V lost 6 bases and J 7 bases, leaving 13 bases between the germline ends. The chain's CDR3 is CASRSDRRNSPLHF. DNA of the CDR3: TGTGCCAGCAGGTCTGACAGGAGAAATTCACCCCTCCACTTT.

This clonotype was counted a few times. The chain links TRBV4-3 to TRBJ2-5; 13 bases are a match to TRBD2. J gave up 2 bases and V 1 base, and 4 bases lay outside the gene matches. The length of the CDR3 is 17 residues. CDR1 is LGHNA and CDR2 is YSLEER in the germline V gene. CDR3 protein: CASSQVWGLAGQETQYF. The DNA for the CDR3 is TGCGCCAGCAGCCAAGTTTGGGGACTAGCGGGACAAGAGACCCAGTACTTC.